The 14 T cell receptor beta chains listed next were all sequenced from one sample in a study of T-cell reconstitution after alpha-beta-depleted transplantation in children. During its preparation, the TCRbeta library received unique molecular identifiers. From the PCR reads, TCRdb called clonotypes with MiXCR, one entry per CDR3 protein. The repertoire consists of some 70,000 distinct CDR3 sequences, with 4% to 5% occurring once and the leading ten covering approximately 20%. The material was PBMCs, mostly from graft donor cells, obtained 180 days after TCRalphabeta/CD19-depleted stem cell transplant. The receptor source for this set is a boy in the first two years of life who had a stem cell transplant for acute myeloid leukemia, so the T cells may come from the graft donor.

This clonotype was recorded at least ten times. The chain combines TRBV30 with TRBJ2-7; D is unresolved. Trimming left V 6 bases short and J 3 bases short, with 12 bases between. The CDR3 contains 12 residues. Looked up from germline, CDR1 is GTSNPN and CDR2 is SVGIG (reference sequence). CDR3 region: CACLDGRYEQYF. The CDR3 bases are TGTGCCTGCTTGGACGGACGCTACGAGCAGTACTTC.

This clonotype was seen at least ten times. The genes are TRBV6-1 and TRBJ1-6; 9 bases agree with TRBD1. Trimming removed 8 bases from V and 7 bases from J; junction bases left unmatched: 9. CDR1 is MNHNS and CDR2 is SASEGT in the germline V gene. The CDR3 sequence is 15 residues long. CDR3 amino acids: CASLPGQGMNSPLHF. CDR3 nucleotides: TGTGCCAGCTTACCTGGACAGGGGATGAATTCACCCCTCCACTTT.

This clonotype occurred many times. The chain combines TRBV7-9 with TRBJ2-7; 8 bases map to TRBD1. The CDR3 runs to 14 residues. Germline loops: CDR1 SEHNR, CDR2 FQNEAQ (reference sequence). The V and J ends lost 5 bases and 5 bases, in that order; junction bases with no gene match: 8. The CDR3 DNA reads TGTGCCAGCAGCCCCGGACAGGGACCAAACGAGCAGTACGTC. Its translation is CASSPGQGPNEQYV.

This clonotype was counted many times. V gene TRBV4-3 combines with J gene TRBJ2-1; D not certain. The V end was cut by 4 bases, the J end by 5 bases, with 21 bases between. There are 17 residues in the CDR3. The V gene's germline CDR1 is LGHNA and CDR2 YSLEER. The CDR3 loop reads CASSRYISKWKDNEQFF. The DNA of the CDR3 is TGCGCCAGCAGCCGGTATATTAGCAAGTGGAAGGACAATGAGCAGTTCTTC.

This clonotype was picked up many times. The chain is built from TRBV24-1 and TRBJ2-5; TRBD1 agrees at 11 bases. The CDR3 is 16 residues long. Germline lookup yields CDR1 KGHDR and CDR2 SFDVKD. The V segment lost 4 bases and the J segment 5 bases; nucleotides outside the gene matches: 8. CDR3 sequence (DNA): TGTGCCACCAGTGACCCCGGGACAGGGGGAAGTGAGACCCAGTACTTC. Its translation: CATSDPGTGGSETQYF.

In its sample, this clonotype was seen many times. The genes are TRBV9 and TRBJ2-3; D might be TRBD1 or TRBD2, each matching 5 bases. Trimming stripped 0 bases from V and 5 bases from J, with 13 bases between. Germline V CDR1 and CDR2: SGDLS, YYNGEE. There are 15 residues in the CDR3. The CDR3 protein is CASSVVPGPRDTQYF. The CDR3 nucleotides read TGTGCCAGCAGCGTAGTCCCGGGGCCCCGAGATACGCAGTATTTT.

The sample holds a few counts of this clonotype. J is TRBJ1-5 and V is TRBV30; TRBD1 is a possible D gene (5 bases). The CDR3 length is 14 residues. In germline, CDR1 is GTSNPN, CDR2 SVGIG (reference sequence). Trimming pared 6 bases from V and 4 bases from J, leaving 16 bases between. The CDR3 loop reads CACPLGDSNQPQHF. CDR3 bases: TGTGCCTGCCCCCTTGGGGACTCGAATCAGCCCCAGCATTTT.

This clonotype has a count of ten or more. The V and J genes are TRBV11-2 and TRBJ2-5; the D gene is possibly TRBD2 (6 bases). Deletions cut 6 bases from V and 5 bases from J, with 28 bases between. This CDR3 comprises 18 residues. Germline V gives CDR1 SGHAT, CDR2 FQNNGV. The chain's CDR3 is CASSRTTPWTGGGETQYF. DNA of the CDR3: TGTGCCAGCAGTCGTACGACCCCCTGGACCGGGGGAGGTGAGACCCAGTACTTC.

There are many counts of this clonotype. The rearrangement joins TRBV4-3 to TRBJ1-2; D gene uncertain. V lost 1 base, J lost 4 bases, and 10 bases lay in between. The length of the CDR3 is 14 residues. CDR1 and CDR2 (germline): LGHNA, YSLEER. The chain's CDR3 is CASSQGRRAYGYTF. The DNA of the CDR3 is TGCGCCAGCAGCCAAGGAAGGAGGGCCTATGGCTACACCTTC.

Ten or more counts support this clonotype. The germline gene is not matched at one end of the junction; a read error may be the cause. CDR3 sequence (DNA): TGCAGTGATCAACAGGGACCAATCGTCATTTTT. It translates to CSDQQGPIVIF. The chain has TRBV20-1 and TRBJ1-1, with D possibly being TRBD1 (6 bases). Germline CDR1 reads DFQATT; CDR2 reads SNEGSKA (reference sequence). This CDR3 spans 11 amino acids.

In its sample, this clonotype was seen many times. The chain links TRBV29-1 to TRBJ1-4; D unresolved. This CDR3 is built from 13 residues. Germline V CDR1 and CDR2: SQVTM, ANQGSEA. Trimming pared 7 bases from V and 4 bases from J, leaving 13 bases between. The CDR3 spells CSGALVGNEKLFF. The CDR3 region has the DNA TGCAGCGGGGCTCTGGTGGGTAATGAAAAACTGTTTTTT.

This clonotype was recorded many times. The V gene is TRBV6-5, the J gene TRBJ1-6; no clear D gene. The V gene's germline CDR1 is MNHEY and CDR2 SVGAGI. V gave up 0 bases and J gave up 13 bases, with 13 bases separating them. The CDR3 is 14 residues long. CDR3 in amino acids: CASSYSELVLPLHF. In DNA, the CDR3 is TGTGCCAGCAGTTACTCCGAGTTAGTACTTCCCCTCCACTTT.

This clonotype appeared many times. V is TRBV12-3 or TRBV12-4 and J is TRBJ1-6, with 9 bases lining up with TRBD1. The length of the CDR3 is 16 residues. After removal of 6 bases from V and 8 bases from J, the junction contained 11 bases not matched to a gene. DNA of the CDR3: TGTGCCAGCAGACAACAGGGGGCGCTGGGGGATTCACCCCTCCACTTT. It is translated as CASRQQGALGDSPLHF.

This clonotype was seen ten or more times. The J gene is TRBJ2-1, the V gene TRBV29-1, with TRBD1 matching 7 bases. Trimming cost V 7 bases and J 3 bases; bases outside gene matches: 3. Germline V gives CDR1 SQVTM, CDR2 ANQGSEA. The CDR3 consists of 12 residues. The CDR3, as DNA: TGCAGCGGAGCAGGGGGCTACAATGAGCAGTTCTTC. It yields the protein CSGAGGYNEQFF.